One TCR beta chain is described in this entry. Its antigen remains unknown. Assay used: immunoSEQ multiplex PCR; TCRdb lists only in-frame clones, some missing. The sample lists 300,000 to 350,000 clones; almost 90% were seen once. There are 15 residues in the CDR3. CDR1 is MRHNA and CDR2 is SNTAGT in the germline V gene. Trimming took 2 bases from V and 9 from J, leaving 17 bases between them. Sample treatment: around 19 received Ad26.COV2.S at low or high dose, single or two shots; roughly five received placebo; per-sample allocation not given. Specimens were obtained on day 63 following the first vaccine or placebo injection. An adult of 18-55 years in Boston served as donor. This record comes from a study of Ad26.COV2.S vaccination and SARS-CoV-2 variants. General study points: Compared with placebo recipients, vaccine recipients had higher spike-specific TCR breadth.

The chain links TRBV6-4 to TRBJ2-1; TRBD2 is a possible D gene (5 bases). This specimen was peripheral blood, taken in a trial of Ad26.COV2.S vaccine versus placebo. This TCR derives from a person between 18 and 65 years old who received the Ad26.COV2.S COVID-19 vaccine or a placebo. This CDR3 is CASSDRAQGGSEQFF. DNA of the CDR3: TGTGCCAGCAGTGACAGAGCTCAAGGAGGTTCTGAGCAGTTCTTC.